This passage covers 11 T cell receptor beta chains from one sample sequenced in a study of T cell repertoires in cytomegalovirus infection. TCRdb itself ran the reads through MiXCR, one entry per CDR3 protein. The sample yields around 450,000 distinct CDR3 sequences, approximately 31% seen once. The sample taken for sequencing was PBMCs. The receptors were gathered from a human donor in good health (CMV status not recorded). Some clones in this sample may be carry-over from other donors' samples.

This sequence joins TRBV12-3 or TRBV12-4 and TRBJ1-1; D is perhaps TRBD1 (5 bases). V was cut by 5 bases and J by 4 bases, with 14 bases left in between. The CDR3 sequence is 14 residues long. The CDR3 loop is CASSPGRSSTEAFF. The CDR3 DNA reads TGTGCCAGCAGTCCGGGACGGTCGTCCACTGAAGCTTTCTTT.

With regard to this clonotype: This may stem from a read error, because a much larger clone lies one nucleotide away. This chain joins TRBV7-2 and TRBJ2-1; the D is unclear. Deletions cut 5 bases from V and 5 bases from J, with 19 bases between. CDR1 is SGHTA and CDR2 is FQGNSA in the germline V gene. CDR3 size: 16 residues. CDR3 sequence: CASSLAPFLGNNEQFF. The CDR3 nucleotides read TGTGCCAGCAGCCTCGCCCCCTTCCTGGGCAACAATGAGCAGTTCTTC.

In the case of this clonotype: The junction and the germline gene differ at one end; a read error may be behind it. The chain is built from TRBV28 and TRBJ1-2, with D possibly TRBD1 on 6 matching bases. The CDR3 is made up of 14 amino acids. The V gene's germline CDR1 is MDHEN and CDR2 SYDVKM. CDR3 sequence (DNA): TGTTCCAGCAAAAAACCGTTACAGGGCTATGTCTACACCTTC. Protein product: CSSKKPLQGYVYTF.

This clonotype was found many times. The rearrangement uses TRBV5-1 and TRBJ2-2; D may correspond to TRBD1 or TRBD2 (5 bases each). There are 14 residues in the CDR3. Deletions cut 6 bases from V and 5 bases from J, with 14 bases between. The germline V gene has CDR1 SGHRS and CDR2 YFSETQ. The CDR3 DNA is TGCGCCAGCAATCGTGGGACGATGACCGGGGAGCTGTTTTTT. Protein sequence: CASNRGTMTGELFF. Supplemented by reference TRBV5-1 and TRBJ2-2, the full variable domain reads KAGVTQTPRYLIKTRGQQVTLSCSPISGHRSVSWYQQTPGQGLQFLFEYFSETQRNKGNFPGRFSGRQFSNSRSEMNVSTLELGDSALYLCASNRGTMTGELFFGEGSRLTVL.

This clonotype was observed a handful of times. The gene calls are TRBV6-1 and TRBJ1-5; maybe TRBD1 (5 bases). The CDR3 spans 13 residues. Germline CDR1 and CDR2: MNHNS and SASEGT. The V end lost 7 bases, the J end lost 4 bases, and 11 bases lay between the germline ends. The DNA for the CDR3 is TGTGCCAGCACCCCAGGGTTTAATCAGCCCCAGCATTTT. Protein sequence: CASTPGFNQPQHF.

The CDR3 here is CASSFYQGKTNYGYTF. The CDR3 bases are TGTGCCAGCAGCTTTTATCAGGGCAAGACTAACTATGGCTACACCTTC. The chain uses TRBV5-5 and TRBJ1-2, with D tentatively TRBD1 (5 bases). V shed 2 bases and J shed 0 bases, with 14 bases lying between them. This CDR3 region has 16 residues. The germline V gene encodes CDR1 SGHKS and CDR2 YYEKEE (reference sequence).

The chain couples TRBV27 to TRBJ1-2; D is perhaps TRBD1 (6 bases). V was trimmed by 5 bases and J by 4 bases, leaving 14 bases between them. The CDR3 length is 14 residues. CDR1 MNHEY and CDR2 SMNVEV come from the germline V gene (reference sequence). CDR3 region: CASSPQGLGYGYTF. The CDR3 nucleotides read TGTGCCAGCAGTCCACAGGGCCTAGGCTATGGCTACACCTTC.

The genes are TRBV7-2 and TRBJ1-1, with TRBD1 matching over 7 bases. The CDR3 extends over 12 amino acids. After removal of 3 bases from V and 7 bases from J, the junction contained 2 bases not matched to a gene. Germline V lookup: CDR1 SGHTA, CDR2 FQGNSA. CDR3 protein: CASSFRGGEAFF. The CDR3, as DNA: TGTGCCAGCAGCTTCAGGGGGGGTGAAGCTTTCTTT.

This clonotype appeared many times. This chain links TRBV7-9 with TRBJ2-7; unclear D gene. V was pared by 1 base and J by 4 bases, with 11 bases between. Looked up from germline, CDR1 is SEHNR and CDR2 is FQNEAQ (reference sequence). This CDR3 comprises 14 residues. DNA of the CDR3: TGTGCCAGCAGCTTAGGTGGAGAAGAATACGAGCAGTACTTC. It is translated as CASSLGGEEYEQYF.

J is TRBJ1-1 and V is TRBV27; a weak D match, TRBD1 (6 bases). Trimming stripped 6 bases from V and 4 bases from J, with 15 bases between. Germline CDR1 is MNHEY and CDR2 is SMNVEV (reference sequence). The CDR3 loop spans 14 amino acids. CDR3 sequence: CASRSRGASTEAFF. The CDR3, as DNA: TGTGCCAGCAGATCTCGGGGGGCGAGCACTGAAGCTTTCTTT.

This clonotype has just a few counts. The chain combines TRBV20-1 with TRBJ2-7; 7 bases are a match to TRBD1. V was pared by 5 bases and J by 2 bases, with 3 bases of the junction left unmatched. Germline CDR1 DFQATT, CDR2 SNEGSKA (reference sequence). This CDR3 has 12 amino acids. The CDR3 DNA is TGCAGTGCTCGGACAGGTACCTACGAGCAGTACTTC. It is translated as CSARTGTYEQYF.